This is a list of T cell receptor beta chains from one sample in a study of glioma-infiltrating T cells. TCRdb re-derived calls from the multiplex PCR reads in MiXCR, one entry per CDR3 protein. Found here are tens of thousands of distinct CDR3 sequences, 20% to 25% of them singletons; the top ten hold over 5%. Sequenced sample: glioma tissue, nonneoplastic brain tissue, or PBMCs (not recorded which). The receptor source for this set is a human donor with low-grade glioma or glioblastoma, undergoing nonglioma brain surgery, or in good health (not recorded which). Both conserved end residues are part of each CDR3. The order of the fields is V gene, clone size, D gene, J gene, CDR3 DNA, CDR3 protein. A D gene is named only where the DNA matches it firmly. Not all rows give a size; the values are once, few, many and, for expanded clones, a class.

>TRBV2|NA|NA|TRBJ2-7
TGTGCCAGCAGTGTTGGACAGTGGGCTGGCGAGCAGTACTTC
CASSVGQWAGEQYF
>TRBV6-1|many|TRBD2|TRBJ2-7
TGTGCCAGCAGGTTTGGGACTAGAGAATTCGAGCAGTACTTC
CASRFGTREFEQYF
>TRBV25-1|many|TRBD1|TRBJ2-5
TGTGCCAGCAGTGAGATAGGGGGCGTTGAGACCCAGTACTTC
CASSEIGGVETQYF
>TRBV4-1|many|NA|TRBJ2-3
TGCGCCAGCAGCCAAGATCGGAACACAGATACGCAGTATTTT
CASSQDRNTDTQYF
>TRBV4-2|NA|TRBD2|TRBJ2-3
TGTGCCAGCAGCCCCATTCTAGCGGGGGGAACTCCTAGTGGCACAGATACGCAGTATTTT
CASSPILAGGTPSGTDTQYF
>TRBV11-2|NA|NA|TRBJ1-1
TGTGCCAGCAGCTTAGATCTGGGCAGGCCGAACACTGAAGCTTTCTTT
CASSLDLGRPNTEAFF
>TRBV4-1|many|TRBD2|TRBJ2-3
TGCGCCAGCAGCCGTACTAGGACTAGCGGAGGGCCAGATACGCAGTATTTT
CASSRTRTSGGPDTQYF
>TRBV20-1|many|TRBD2|TRBJ2-1
TGCAGTGCCCAGCGCTTTGGAGCGGGGGGGCCGACTGAGCAGTTCTTC
CSAQRFGAGGPTEQFF
>TRBV19|many|NA|TRBJ1-5
TGTGCCAGTAGTCCCATACGGCAGGGCAATCAGCCCCAGCATTTT
CASSPIRQGNQPQHF
>TRBV4-1|many|TRBD1|TRBJ2-7
TGCGCCAGCAGCCAAGCCGCCAGGGGGTTTGTTGAGCAGTACTTC
CASSQAARGFVEQYF
>TRBV7-9|many|NA|TRBJ1-1
TGTGCCAGCAGCTTGGCCCTCGGGGGCACTGAAGCTTTCTTT
CASSLALGGTEAFF
>TRBV12-3/TRBV12-4|many|NA|TRBJ1-2
TGTGCCAGCAGTCCAGGGAAAAGCTATGGCTACACCTTC
CASSPGKSYGYTF
>TRBV20-1|many|NA|TRBJ1-2
TGCAGTGCCGCGATCGGCAGGTTCTATGGCTACACCTTC
CSAAIGRFYGYTF
>TRBV24-1|many|NA|TRBJ2-1
TGTGCCACCAGTTACCTAGGGGAGCAGTTCTTC
CATSYLGEQFF
>TRBV19|NA|NA|TRBJ2-3
TGTGCCAGTCGAAGGGCCAGGACATCAGATACGCAGTATTTT
CASRRARTSDTQYF
>TRBV4-1|many|TRBD1|TRBJ2-7
TGCGCCAGCAGCCGGGGACAGGGTCCCTCCTACGAGCAGTACTTC
CASSRGQGPSYEQYF
>TRBV18|NA|TRBD1|TRBJ2-6
TGTGCCAGCTCACCACGCGTCCCGGGACAGGGAACGAACTCTGGGGCCAACGTCCTGACTTTC
CASSPRVPGQGTNSGANVLTF
>TRBV14|many|TRBD1|TRBJ1-1
TGTGCCAGCGGGGGACAGTTCACTGAAGCTTTCTTT
CASGGQFTEAFF
>TRBV20-1|many|TRBD1|TRBJ1-1
TGCAGTGCAAATGGACAGGGGGCGACCACTGAAGCTTTCTTT
CSANGQGATTEAFF
>TRBV20-1|many|NA|TRBJ2-7
TGCAGTGCTAGAACGGGGCTCACATCCTACGAGCAGTACTTC
CSARTGLTSYEQYF
>TRBV10-3|few|NA|TRBJ2-7
TGTGCCATCAGTGAGTCGACAGGCGAGCAGTACTTC
CAISESTGEQYF
>TRBV4-1|few|TRBD2|TRBJ2-1
TGCGCCAGCAGCCCGGGGGGGGGGTCCTACAATGAGCAGTTCTTC
CASSPGGGSYNEQFF